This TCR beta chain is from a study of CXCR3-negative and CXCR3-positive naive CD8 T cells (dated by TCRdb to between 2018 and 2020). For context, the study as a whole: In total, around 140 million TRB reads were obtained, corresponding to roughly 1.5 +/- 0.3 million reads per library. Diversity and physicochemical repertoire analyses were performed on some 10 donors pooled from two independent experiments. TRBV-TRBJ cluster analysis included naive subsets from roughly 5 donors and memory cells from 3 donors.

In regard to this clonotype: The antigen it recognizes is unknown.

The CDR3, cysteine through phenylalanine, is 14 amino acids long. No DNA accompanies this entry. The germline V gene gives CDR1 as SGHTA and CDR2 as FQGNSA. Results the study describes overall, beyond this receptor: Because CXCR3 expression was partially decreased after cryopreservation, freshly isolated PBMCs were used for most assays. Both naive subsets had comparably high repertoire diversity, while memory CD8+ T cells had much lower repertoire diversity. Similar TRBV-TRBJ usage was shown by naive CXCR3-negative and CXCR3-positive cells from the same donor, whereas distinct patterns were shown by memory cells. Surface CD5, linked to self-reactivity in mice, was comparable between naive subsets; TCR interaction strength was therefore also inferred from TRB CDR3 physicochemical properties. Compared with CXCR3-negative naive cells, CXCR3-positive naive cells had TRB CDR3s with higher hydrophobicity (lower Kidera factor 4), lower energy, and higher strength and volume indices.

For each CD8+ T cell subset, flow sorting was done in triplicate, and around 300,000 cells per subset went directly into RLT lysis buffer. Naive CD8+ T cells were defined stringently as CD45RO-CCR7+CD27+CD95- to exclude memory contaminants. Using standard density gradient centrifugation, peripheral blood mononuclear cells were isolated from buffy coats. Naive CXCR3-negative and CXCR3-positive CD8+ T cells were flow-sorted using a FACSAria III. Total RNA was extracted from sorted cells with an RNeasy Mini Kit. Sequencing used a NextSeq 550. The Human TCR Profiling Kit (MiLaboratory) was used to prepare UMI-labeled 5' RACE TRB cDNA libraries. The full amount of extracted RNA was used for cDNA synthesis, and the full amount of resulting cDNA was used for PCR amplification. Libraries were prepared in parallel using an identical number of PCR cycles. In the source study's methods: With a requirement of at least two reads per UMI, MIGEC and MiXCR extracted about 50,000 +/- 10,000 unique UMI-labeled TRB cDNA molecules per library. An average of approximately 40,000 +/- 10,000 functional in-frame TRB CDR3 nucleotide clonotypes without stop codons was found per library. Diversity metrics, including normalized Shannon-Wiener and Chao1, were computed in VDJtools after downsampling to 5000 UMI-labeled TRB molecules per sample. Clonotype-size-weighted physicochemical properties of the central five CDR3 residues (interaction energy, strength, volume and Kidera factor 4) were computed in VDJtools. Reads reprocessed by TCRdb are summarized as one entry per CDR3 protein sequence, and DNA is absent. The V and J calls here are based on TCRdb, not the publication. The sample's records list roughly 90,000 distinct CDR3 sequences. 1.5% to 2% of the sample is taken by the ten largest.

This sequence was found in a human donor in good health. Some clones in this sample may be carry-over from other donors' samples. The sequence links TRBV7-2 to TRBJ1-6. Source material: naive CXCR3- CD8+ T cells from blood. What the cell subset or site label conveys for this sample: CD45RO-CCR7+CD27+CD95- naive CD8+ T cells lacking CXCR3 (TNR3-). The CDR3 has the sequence CASRELDGAGPVHF. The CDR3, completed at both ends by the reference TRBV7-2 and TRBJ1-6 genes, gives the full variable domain GAGVSQSPSNKVTEKGKDVELRCDPISGHTALYWYRQSLGQGLEFLIYFQGNSAPDKSGLPSDRFSAERTGGSVSTLTIQRTQQEDSAVYLCASRELDGAGPVHFGNGTRLTVT.